The rows below give T cell receptor beta chains drawn from one sample of a study of low-dose radiotherapy and immunotherapy resistance in tumors. TCRdb ran MiXCR on the reads and lists one entry per CDR3 protein. The data hold 100,000 or so distinct CDR3 sequences, with 20% to 25% observed a single time. The sequences come from PBMCs, collected after low-dose radiotherapy plus immunotherapy. These receptors all stem from a male donor with prostate cancer. CDR3s include the opening cysteine and the closing phenylalanine or tryptophan. D genes are given only for firm matches. A clone size is listed for some rows: how often the clone was seen (once, few, many), or a class if it is expanded.

V gene,J gene,D gene,clone size,CDR3 DNA,CDR3 protein
TRBV5-1,TRBJ2-7,TRBD1,many,TGCGCCAGCAGCCTGACAGGGTTTGACTACGAGCAGTACTTC,CASSLTGFDYEQYF
TRBV6-2/TRBV6-3,TRBJ2-5,TRBD1,.,TGTGCCAGCAGTCCCGGGACAGGGCCAGAGACCCAGTACTTC,CASSPGTGPETQYF
TRBV3-1,TRBJ1-1,.,many,TGTGCCAGCAGCCAAGATGCGGGTGCGATATGGGGGGGCGTGGGGCTGGGAGACACTGAAGCTTTCTTT,CASSQDAGAIWGGVGLGDTEAFF
TRBV11-2,TRBJ2-3,TRBD1,few,TGTGCCAGCAGCTTGGACAGGGGAAGCACAGATACGCAGTATTTT,CASSLDRGSTDTQYF
TRBV6-1,TRBJ2-7,TRBD1,.,TGTGCCAGCAGTGAGCAAGGGACAGGGATCGACGAGCAGTACTTC,CASSEQGTGIDEQYF
TRBV18,TRBJ2-1,TRBD2,.,TGTGCCAGCTCACCAGCCCGGGGGGGCCGGAGTGAGCAGTTCTTC,CASSPARGGRSEQFF
TRBV5-1,TRBJ2-5,.,many,TGCGCCAGCAGCTTGGGGAGATCCCGGACGGATGAAGAGACCCAGTACTTC,CASSLGRSRTDEETQYF
TRBV6-2/TRBV6-3,TRBJ2-7,TRBD2,many,TGTGCCAGCAGCCCCACTAGCGGGTTTACCTACGAGCAGTACTTC,CASSPTSGFTYEQYF
TRBV29-1,TRBJ2-5,.,many,TGCAGCGTTGCGACCGCCCGGGAGACCCAGTACTTC,CSVATARETQYF
TRBV14,TRBJ1-1,TRBD1,many,TGTGCCAGCAGCCAAGCAGGGCGGGGACAGAAGAACACTGAAGCTTTCTTT,CASSQAGRGQKNTEAFF
TRBV7-8,TRBJ1-1,.,many,TGTGCCAGCAGCTCCCCCACTGAAGCTTTCTTT,CASSSPTEAFF
TRBV6-5,TRBJ2-3,TRBD2,many,TGTGCCAGCAGTTACTCGGCTAGCGGGGGCCCCACAGATACGCAGTATTTT,CASSYSASGGPTDTQYF
TRBV19,TRBJ1-5,.,many,TGTGCCAGTAGTATAGATAGCCGCAATCAGCCCCAGCATTTT,CASSIDSRNQPQHF
TRBV9,TRBJ2-1,TRBD1,many,TGTGCCAGCAGCCCCCGAGGGGCCTGGACAGGGCTATACAATGAGCAGTTCTTC,CASSPRGAWTGLYNEQFF
TRBV7-3,TRBJ2-1,.,.,TGTGCCAGCAGCTCCAGGGGTGATGAGCAGTTCTTC,CASSSRGDEQFF
TRBV28,TRBJ2-7,TRBD1,few,TGTGCCAGCAGCCTAGGACAGGGGTACGAGCAGTACTTC,CASSLGQGYEQYF
TRBV15,TRBJ2-1,.,many,TGTGCCACCACCGCCGAGTTATTAACCTACAATGAGCAGTTCTTC,CATTAELLTYNEQFF
TRBV2,TRBJ2-7,TRBD2,few,TGTGCCAGCAGGGGCGGGGGAAAGGTTCACGAGCAGTACTTC,CASRGGGKVHEQYF
TRBV4-3,TRBJ1-1,.,.,TGCGCCAGCAGCCAAGATCCGAACACAGATACTGAAGCTTTCTTT,CASSQDPNTDTEAFF
TRBV19,TRBJ2-1,TRBD2,few,TGTGCCAGCCAAGCGGGGGCCCCCTACAATGAGCAGTTCTTC,CASQAGAPYNEQFF
TRBV12-3/TRBV12-4,TRBJ2-3,.,many,TGTGCCAGCACTGCCTCTCCGGGGCGTTCCACAGATACGCAGTATTTT,CASTASPGRSTDTQYF
TRBV2,TRBJ2-5,TRBD2,many,TGTGCCAGCAGTGAAGCGCTTCTGGCGGGGGGTGGGGAGACCCAGTACTTC,CASSEALLAGGGETQYF
TRBV12-3/TRBV12-4,TRBJ2-2,TRBD1,many,TGTGCCAGCAGTTTGACAGGGTCGGGCGGGGAGCTGTTTTTT,CASSLTGSGGELFF
TRBV5-4,TRBJ2-7,TRBD2,many,TGTGCCAGCAGCGTACTTTCCGGGGGGGGCGAGCAGTACTTC,CASSVLSGGGEQYF
TRBV6-2/TRBV6-3,TRBJ1-2,TRBD1,.,TGTGCCAGCAGTGACAAAAACAGGGGTGGCTACACCTTC,CASSDKNRGGYTF
TRBV11-2,TRBJ2-5,TRBD2,many,TGTGCCAGCAGCTTAGGAGCGGGGGTAGAGACCCAGTACTTC,CASSLGAGVETQYF
TRBV19,TRBJ2-7,TRBD1,few,TGTGCCAGTAGTCGGGACAGGGCCGCCTACGAGCAGTACTTC,CASSRDRAAYEQYF
TRBV6-2/TRBV6-3,TRBJ2-3,.,many,TGTGCCAGCAGTTTCCGCGGGAAGGGAGGCCCAGATACGCAGTATTTT,CASSFRGKGGPDTQYF
TRBV20-1,TRBJ1-6,.,many,TGCAGTGCTAGGGAAAAGACAGGTTCACCCCTCCACTTT,CSAREKTGSPLHF
TRBV7-2,TRBJ2-7,.,many,TGTGCCAGCAGCTCCGACGGGGGCTCCTACGAGCAGTACTTC,CASSSDGGSYEQYF
TRBV18,TRBJ2-3,TRBD2,.,TGTGCCAGCACGACTAGCGGGGGGACAGATACGCAGTATTTT,CASTTSGGTDTQYF
TRBV7-9,TRBJ2-1,.,many,TGTGCCAGCATCCTGAGGCAGGGGCTATTCAATGAGCAGTTCTTC,CASILRQGLFNEQFF
TRBV1,TRBJ2-2,.,many,TGCACCAGCAGCCTAGGACTAGCGGGGGGCCCGAACACCGGGGAGCTGTTTTTT,CTSSLGLAGGPNTGELFF
TRBV20-1,TRBJ2-1,TRBD1,many,TGCAGTGCTAGAGCGAGGGACAGGGTAAATGAGCAGTTCTTC,CSARARDRVNEQFF
TRBV29-1,TRBJ2-2,.,.,TGCAGCGTTGAAGATCGCGGGAATGTGTTTTTT,CSVEDRGNVFF
TRBV7-6,TRBJ2-5,.,.,TGTGCCAGCGCGCGGGGTTGGGAAGAGACCCAGTACTTC,CASARGWEETQYF
TRBV20-1,TRBJ2-3,TRBD2,few,TGCAGTGCTAGAGATAGCACCGGGACTACCAAGACCCCTCCAGATACGCAGTATTTT,CSARDSTGTTKTPPDTQYF
TRBV25-1,TRBJ1-1,.,many,TGTGCCAGCAGTGGGCCGCTGACTGAAGCTTTCTTT,CASSGPLTEAFF
TRBV4-1,TRBJ2-7,.,many,TGCGCCAGCAGCCAAGATCGCTTTTCGGGGGAGCAGTACTTC,CASSQDRFSGEQYF
TRBV3-1,TRBJ1-3,.,many,TGTGCCAGCAGCCCTGAGGTTGGAAACACCATATATTTT,CASSPEVGNTIYF
TRBV3-1,TRBJ2-7,.,many,TGTGCCAGCAGCCAAGCCCGTCTTCCCTCCGAGCAGTACTTC,CASSQARLPSEQYF
TRBV7-8,TRBJ2-5,.,many,TGTGCCAGCAGCTTAGGACCAGGGGGGGGAGAGACCCAGTACTTC,CASSLGPGGGETQYF
TRBV2,TRBJ2-3,.,many,TGTGCCAGCAGTGCTAGTCAAATAGATACGCAGTATTTT,CASSASQIDTQYF
TRBV12-3/TRBV12-4,TRBJ1-3,.,many,TGTGCCAGCAGTTTGATCGGTGGGAACACCATATATTTT,CASSLIGGNTIYF
TRBV12-3/TRBV12-4,TRBJ1-2,.,many,TGTGCCAGCAGTTTGTCCGGAATCTATGGCTACACCTTC,CASSLSGIYGYTF
TRBV6-2/TRBV6-3,TRBJ1-1,.,.,TGTGCCAGCAGTGACCAGACAGTATTAAGGCCCGAAGCTTTCTTT,CASSDQTVLRPEAFF
TRBV2,TRBJ2-3,TRBD2,.,TGTGCCAGCAGTACCGGGACTAGCATTGCAGATACGCAGTATTTT,CASSTGTSIADTQYF
TRBV19,TRBJ2-5,.,many,TGTGCCAGTAAGGCTGCCCCGGGAGAAGGGACCCAGTACTTC,CASKAAPGEGTQYF
TRBV5-5,TRBJ2-7,.,many,TGTGCCAGCAGCTTCCACCGGGACACCTCCTACGAGCAGTACTTC,CASSFHRDTSYEQYF
TRBV12-3/TRBV12-4,TRBJ1-6,.,.,TGTGCCAGCAGTTTACAGCCGGGATCGGTTTCACCCCTCCACTTT,CASSLQPGSVSPLHF
TRBV5-8,TRBJ1-5,.,many,TGTGCCAGCAGCTTGGAGGGGCGTCTTAATCAGCCCCAGCATTTT,CASSLEGRLNQPQHF
TRBV5-1,TRBJ2-7,.,.,TGCGCCAGCAGCTTGGAGAGCTCCTACGAGCAGTACTTC,CASSLESSYEQYF
TRBV12-5,TRBJ2-5,.,many,TGTGCTAGTGGTCCAGGAAGAAACCAAGAGACCCAGTACTTC,CASGPGRNQETQYF
TRBV12-3/TRBV12-4,TRBJ1-5,TRBD1,few,TGTGCCAGCAGGACAGGGCAATATCAGCCCCAGCATTTT,CASRTGQYQPQHF
TRBV6-2/TRBV6-3,TRBJ1-5,.,.,TGTGCCAGCAGTTACGGGGGGGAGTTCAATCAGCCCCAGCATTTT,CASSYGGEFNQPQHF
TRBV5-1,TRBJ2-7,.,many,TGCGCCAGCACCGCGGCCGGCTACGAGCAGTACTTC,CASTAAGYEQYF
TRBV29-1,TRBJ2-3,.,many,TGCAGCGTTGATCGGTCGGATACGCAGTATTTT,CSVDRSDTQYF
TRBV19,TRBJ1-5,TRBD1,.,TGTGCCAGTAATCCCACAGGGGATCAGCCCCAGCATTTT,CASNPTGDQPQHF
TRBV27,TRBJ2-6,.,many,TGTGCCAGCAGTTGGAGGTCTGGGGCCAACGTCCTGACTTTC,CASSWRSGANVLTF